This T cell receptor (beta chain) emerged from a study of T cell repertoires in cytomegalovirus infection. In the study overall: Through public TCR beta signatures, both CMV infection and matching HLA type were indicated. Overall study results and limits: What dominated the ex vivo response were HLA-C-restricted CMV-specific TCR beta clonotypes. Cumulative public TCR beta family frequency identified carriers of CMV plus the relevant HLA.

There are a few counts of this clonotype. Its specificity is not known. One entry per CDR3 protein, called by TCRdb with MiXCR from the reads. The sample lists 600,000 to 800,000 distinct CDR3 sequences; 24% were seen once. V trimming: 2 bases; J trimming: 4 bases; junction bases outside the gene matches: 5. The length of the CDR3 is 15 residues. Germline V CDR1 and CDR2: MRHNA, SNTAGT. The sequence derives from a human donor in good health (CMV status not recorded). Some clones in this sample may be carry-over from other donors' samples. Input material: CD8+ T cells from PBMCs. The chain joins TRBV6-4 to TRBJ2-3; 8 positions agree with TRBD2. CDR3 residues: CASSDNGGAPDTQYF. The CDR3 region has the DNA TGTGCCAGCAGTGACAACGGGGGGGCCCCAGATACGCAGTATTTT.